Shown below are 27 T cell receptor beta chains from a single sample sequenced in a study of T cell responses to AZD1222 COVID-19 vaccine. The data were produced by immunoSEQ multiplex PCR, yet TCRdb's version contains in-frame clones alone and is incomplete. In the table there are some 110,000 clones, around 86% of which are singletons. Here the sequenced sample was peripheral blood, taken 28 days after the second dose of the MenACWY control vaccine. Receptor source: an adult who received the MenACWY meningococcal vaccine as a control.

As concerns this clone: The junction and the germline gene differ at one end; a read error may be behind it. The gene calls are TRBV5-6 and TRBJ2-5, with TRBD2 identical over 7 bases. Germline V lookup: CDR1 SGHDT, CDR2 YYEEEE. This CDR3 is built from 13 residues. The CDR3: CASSRDYQATQYF. The CDR3 nucleotides are TGTGCCAGCAGCCGGGACTACCAAGCGACCCAGTACTTC.

The chain uses TRBV6-6 and TRBJ1-4, with D hard to call. Trimming removed 5 bases from V and 5 bases from J, with 12 bases in between. This CDR3 contains 14 residues. Germline values: CDR1 MNHNY, CDR2 SVGAGI (reference sequence). CDR3 region: CASSHATRNEKLFF. The CDR3 DNA follows: TGTGCCAGCAGTCACGCCACAAGGAATGAAAAACTGTTTTTT.

The chain has TRBV11-2 and TRBJ2-3; the match to TRBD1 covers 10 bases. The V and J ends lost 0 bases and 6 bases, in that order; junction bases with no gene match: 6. Per the germline V gene, CDR1 is SGHAT and CDR2 is FQNNGV. This CDR3 has 16 amino acids. The CDR3 nucleotides are TGTGCCAGCAGCTTAGAGGGACAGGGGAGGGAGGATACGCAGTATTTT. Translation: CASSLEGQGREDTQYF.

V is TRBV3-1 (or the pseudogene TRBV3-2) and J is TRBJ2-7, with D unclear. Germline V gives CDR1 LGHDT, CDR2 YNNKEL (reference sequence). This CDR3 has 14 amino acids. Trimming cost V 4 bases and J 6 bases, with 16 bases left between them. CDR3 amino acids: CASSPQLTAREQYF. In DNA, the CDR3 is TGTGCCAGCAGCCCCCAGCTGACGGCCCGCGAGCAGTACTTC.

The chain recombines TRBV2 with TRBJ1-2; D gene ambiguous. This CDR3 is built from 13 residues. CDR1 is SNHLY, CDR2 FYNNEI, per germline. V shed 6 bases and J shed 8 bases, with 16 bases lying between them. The CDR3 region has the DNA TGTGCCAGCAGCCTCAGGTGGGCAGACGGCTACACCTTC. As protein: CASSLRWADGYTF.

The chain has TRBV18 and TRBJ2-7; TRBD1 agrees at 12 bases. Germline V lookup: CDR1 KGHSH, CDR2 LQKENI. V gave up 3 bases and J gave up 5 bases; unmatched junction bases: 5. The CDR3 contains 15 residues. The CDR3 is CASSPAGTGGNEQYF. DNA for the CDR3: TGTGCCAGCTCACCCGCCGGGACAGGGGGCAACGAGCAGTACTTC. The variable domain in full, with the rest retrieved from reference TRBV18 and TRBJ2-7, is NAGVMQNPRHLVRRRGQEARLRCSPMKGHSHVYWYRQLPEEGLKFMVYLQKENIIDESGMPKERFSAEFPKEGPSILRIQQVVRGDSAAYFCASSPAGTGGNEQYFGPGTRLTVT.

The chain has TRBV24-1 and TRBJ2-5; 9 bases map to TRBD1. Germline trimming cut 4 bases from V and 5 bases from J; bases unmatched to any gene: 13. CDR1 is KGHDR and CDR2 is SFDVKD in the germline V gene. CDR3 length: 17 residues. CDR3 DNA: TGTGCCACCAGTGACTCAGGACAGGGGCTCTTTCGGGAGACCCAGTACTTC. As protein: CATSDSGQGLFRETQYF.

The V and J genes are TRBV4-2 and TRBJ1-5; D call uncertain. The germline gives CDR1 LGHNA, CDR2 YNFKEQ. V was shortened by 2 bases and J by 2 bases, with 4 bases between the two germline ends. The CDR3 consists of 13 residues. The CDR3 protein is CASSQRGNQPQHF. The CDR3 DNA reads as TGTGCCAGCAGCCAAAGGGGCAATCAGCCCCAGCATTTT.

The chain recombines TRBV19 with TRBJ1-6, with D possibly matching TRBD1 (5 bases). Germline CDR1 reads LNHDA; CDR2 reads SQIVND (reference sequence). The CDR3 runs 13 residues. The V end was cut by 4 bases, the J end by 10 bases, with 11 bases between. The CDR3 nucleotides are TGTGCCAGTAGTACTGTGGGGCAATCACCCCTCCACTTT. The encoded protein is CASSTVGQSPLHF.

This clone was detected once. The chain uses TRBV5-4 and TRBJ1-1; D perhaps matches TRBD1 (5 bases). In germline, CDR1 is SGHNT, CDR2 YYREEE (reference sequence). The CDR3 runs to 15 residues. The V end lost 5 bases, the J end lost 3 bases, and 17 bases lay between the germline ends. The CDR3 region has the DNA TGTGCCAGCAGGGCGGCGGGGTTGGGGGACACTGAAGCTTTCTTT. Its translation: CASRAAGLGDTEAFF.

This clone was observed a few times. This chain uses TRBV9 with TRBJ2-5, with D maybe TRBD2 (6 bases). Germline loops: CDR1 SGDLS, CDR2 YYNGEE. V shed 4 bases and J shed 1 base, with 14 bases lying between them. The CDR3 extends over 15 amino acids. CDR3 nucleotides: TGTGCCAGCAGCTCCATTAGCGGAACCCAAGAGACCCAGTACTTC. Translating it yields CASSSISGTQETQYF.

The genes are TRBV7-2 and TRBJ1-2; no definite D call. CDR1 is SGHTA, CDR2 FQGNSA, per germline. This CDR3 comprises 13 residues. With 1 base removed from V and 5 bases from J, the gap between germline ends came to 8 bases. The CDR3: CASSLVAGYGYTF. The CDR3 DNA reads as TGTGCCAGCAGCTTAGTGGCAGGATATGGCTACACCTTC.

V usage is TRBV18 and J usage is TRBJ2-7; 7 nucleotides agree with TRBD1. The CDR3 extends over 18 amino acids. The V gene end was trimmed by 2 bases and the J gene end by 7 bases; junction bases not matched to a gene: 20. Germline CDR1 is KGHSH and CDR2 is LQKENI. The CDR3 nucleotides are TGTGCCAGCTCACCATGGCTCTCGACGGACAGGCCTAAGATAGAGCAGTACTTC. It is translated as CASSPWLSTDRPKIEQYF. Supplemented by reference TRBV18 and TRBJ2-7, the full variable domain reads NAGVMQNPRHLVRRRGQEARLRCSPMKGHSHVYWYRQLPEEGLKFMVYLQKENIIDESGMPKERFSAEFPKEGPSILRIQQVVRGDSAAYFCASSPWLSTDRPKIEQYFGPGTRLTVT.

The chain links TRBV7-2 to TRBJ2-1; D is perhaps TRBD1 (6 bases). Germline loops: CDR1 SGHTA, CDR2 FQGNSA. The CDR3 contains 16 residues. The V and J ends lost 2 bases and 2 bases respectively, with 13 bases between them. CDR3: CASSLSVGAPYNEQFF. CDR3 in DNA: TGTGCCAGCAGCTTAAGTGTGGGGGCGCCCTACAATGAGCAGTTCTTC.

This clone has just one count. The gene calls are TRBV6-6 and TRBJ1-4; D is unresolved. The ends were cut back, 5 bases at V and 7 bases at J, with 17 bases in the middle. CDR1 and CDR2 (germline): MNHNY, SVGAGI (reference sequence). The CDR3 covers 15 residues. This CDR3 is CASSSTGLWVEKLFF. The CDR3, as DNA: TGTGCCAGCAGTAGCACCGGGCTTTGGGTTGAAAAACTGTTTTTT.

This clone was seen a single time. The chain combines TRBV19 with TRBJ2-7, with D perhaps matching TRBD1 (6 bases). The ends were cut back, 10 bases at V and 4 bases at J, with 23 bases in the middle. This CDR3 comprises 15 residues. CDR1 LNHDA and CDR2 SQIVND come from the germline V gene (reference sequence). The CDR3 DNA follows: TGTGCCACTAACGACAGGAACAAAGGGGAATACGAGCAGTACTTC. Translating gives CATNDRNKGEYEQYF.

V is TRBV6-2 or TRBV6-3 and J is TRBJ2-2, with D perhaps TRBD1 or TRBD2 (5 bases each). The CDR3 is 16 amino acids. Germline V lookup: CDR1 MNHEY, CDR2 SVGEGT. Trimming left V 0 bases short and J 2 bases short, with 10 bases between. The DNA for the CDR3 is TGTGCCAGCAGTTACTCCGGGACCGTAAACACCGGGGAGCTGTTTTTT. This sequence encodes CASSYSGTVNTGELFF.

The chain combines TRBV29-1 with TRBJ2-2; possibly TRBD2 for D (5 bases). CDR1 is SQVTM, CDR2 ANQGSEA, per germline. The CDR3 runs to 13 residues. Deletions cut 4 bases from V and 5 bases from J, with 11 bases between. This CDR3 is CSVARPGTGELFF. CDR3 sequence (DNA): TGCAGCGTTGCCCGTCCGGGGACCGGGGAGCTGTTTTTT.

This chain links TRBV5-5 with TRBJ2-3; TRBD2 matches 9 bases. The CDR3 is 16 amino acids. Per germline, CDR1 SGHKS and CDR2 YYEKEE (reference sequence). V shed 6 bases, J shed 0 bases, and the junction held 8 bases outside the gene matches. CDR3: CASTGIAGASTDTQYF. The CDR3 DNA reads TGTGCCAGCACCGGTATAGCGGGGGCTAGCACAGATACGCAGTATTTT.

This clone was observed a few times. This chain joins TRBV7-8 and TRBJ2-2, with D possibly being TRBD1 (5 bases). Germline values: CDR1 SGHVS, CDR2 FQNEAQ. V lost 4 bases to trimming and J lost 7 bases, with 13 bases between them. The CDR3 loop spans 14 amino acids. CDR3 region: CASSSQGFSGELFF. The CDR3 nucleotides read TGTGCCAGCAGCTCCCAGGGTTTCAGCGGGGAGCTGTTTTTT. The full variable domain, with the rest looked up from reference TRBV7-8 and TRBJ2-2, is GAGVSQSPRYKVAKRGQDVALRCDPISGHVSLFWYQQALGQGPEFLTYFQNEAQLDKSGLPSDRFFAERPEGSVSTLKIQRTQQEDSAVYLCASSSQGFSGELFFGEGSRLTVL.

V gene TRBV5-1 combines with J gene TRBJ2-5; D gene ambiguous. Between the trimmed V and J ends, which lost 3 bases and 1 base, there was a span of 7 bases. The V gene's germline CDR1 is SGHRS and CDR2 YFSETQ. The length of the CDR3 is 13 residues. The CDR3 DNA reads as TGCGCCAGCAGCTCGATGGGCCAAGAGACCCAGTACTTC. It is translated as CASSSMGQETQYF.

The genes are TRBV3-1 (or the pseudogene TRBV3-2) and TRBJ2-5, with 15 bases fitting TRBD2. The CDR3 runs to 18 residues. The trim removed 1 base at V and 5 bases at J, leaving 8 bases unmatched. Germline V gene lookup returns CDR1 LGHDT and CDR2 YNNKEL (reference sequence). CDR3 in amino acids: CASSQGTSGGASMETQYF. The DNA of the CDR3 is TGTGCCAGCAGCCAAGGGACTAGCGGGGGGGCCTCGATGGAGACCCAGTACTTC.

This chain connects TRBV30 to TRBJ2-7; perhaps TRBD2 as D (6 bases). The germline CDR1 and CDR2 sequences are GTSNPN and SVGIG (reference sequence). This CDR3 is built from 14 residues. Deletions cut 2 bases from V and 3 bases from J, with 14 bases between. The CDR3 protein is CAWSRRGPLYEQYF. For the CDR3, the DNA is TGTGCCTGGAGTCGGCGGGGACCCCTCTACGAGCAGTACTTC.

Turning to this clone: Given the absence of the conserved phenylalanine or tryptophan at the CDR3 end, a read error is likely. The chain couples TRBV7-2 to TRBJ1-1; TRBD1 matches at 8 bases. Germline V lookup: CDR1 SGHTA, CDR2 FQGNSA. Unmatched junction bases numbered 7, after V lost 1 base and J lost 6 bases. This CDR3 has 15 residues. The CDR3 here is CASSLVGQGAAEAFL. The CDR3 DNA is TGTGCCAGCAGCTTAGTAGGGCAGGGGGCCGCTGAAGCTTTCCTT.

J is TRBJ2-7 and V is TRBV5-1; TRBD1 or TRBD2 may be the D gene (6 bases each). This CDR3 is built from 13 residues. Germline V gene lookup returns CDR1 SGHRS and CDR2 YFSETQ. The V gene lost 2 bases and the J gene lost 6 bases, with 12 bases spanning the gap. The CDR3 loop reads CASSFQGGREQYF. The CDR3 DNA reads as TGCGCCAGCAGCTTTCAAGGGGGGCGCGAGCAGTACTTC.

V gene TRBV11-2 combines with J gene TRBJ1-6; 10 positions match TRBD1. Trimming at V came to 6 bases and at J to 8 bases, leaving 4 bases not matched to a gene. Per the germline V gene, CDR1 is SGHAT and CDR2 is FQNNGV. This CDR3 has 14 amino acids. The CDR3 DNA is TGTGCCAGCAGGGGGACAGGGGTGGATTCACCCCTCCACTTT. This sequence encodes CASRGTGVDSPLHF.

V usage is TRBV2 and J usage is TRBJ2-7, with TRBD2 as a possible D gene (6 bases). Germline CDR1 reads SNHLY; CDR2 reads FYNNEI. Trimming cost V 8 bases and J 7 bases, with 15 bases left between them. The CDR3 sequence is 12 residues long. CDR3 DNA sequence: TGTGCCAGCCGGGACCCGCGGGGAGAGCAGTACTTC. Amino acids: CASRDPRGEQYF. Using reference TRBV2 and TRBJ2-7 for the parts outside the CDR3, the full variable domain is EPEVTQTPSHQVTQMGQEVILRCVPISNHLYFYWYRQILGQKVEFLVSFYNNEISEKSEIFDDQFSVERPDGSNFTLKIRSTKLEDSAMYFCASRDPRGEQYFGPGTRLTVT.